This T cell receptor beta chain was captured in a study of cytomegalovirus exposure and HLA in healthy donors. Germline V lookup: CDR1 SGHTS, CDR2 YDEGEE. V lost 2 bases, J lost 0 bases, and 10 bases lay in between. The CDR3 is made up of 15 amino acids. The study ran its PCR with 60 Vbeta and 13 Jbeta primers. Data came from immunoSEQ multiplex PCR; TCRdb stores just in-frame clones and leaves some out. The top ten hold approximately 12% of the sample, which has roughly 82,000 clones, 65% to 80% seen once. The V call is TRBV5-8, the J call TRBJ2-3; D is uncertain. What was sequenced was PBMCs. The source is a woman between 35 and 50 years old in good health and CMV-seropositive. CDR3 DNA: TGTGCCAGCAGCTTTGACACACCTAGCACAGATACGCAGTATTTT. Translating it yields CASSFDTPSTDTQYF. The whole variable domain, remainder taken from reference TRBV5-8 and TRBJ2-3, is EAGVTQSPTHLIKTRGQQATLRCSPISGHTSVYWYQQALGLGLQFLLWYDEGEERNRGNFPPRFSGRQFPNYSSELNVNALELEDSALYLCASSFDTPSTDTQYFGPGTRLTVL.